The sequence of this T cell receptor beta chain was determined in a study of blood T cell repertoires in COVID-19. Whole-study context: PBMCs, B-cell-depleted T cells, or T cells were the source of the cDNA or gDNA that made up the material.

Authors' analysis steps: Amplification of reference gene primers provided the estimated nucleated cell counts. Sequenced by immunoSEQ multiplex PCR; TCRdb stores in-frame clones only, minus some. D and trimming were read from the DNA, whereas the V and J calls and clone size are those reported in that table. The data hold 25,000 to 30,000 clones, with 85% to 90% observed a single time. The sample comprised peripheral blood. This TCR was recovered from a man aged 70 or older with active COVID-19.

In DNA form, the CDR3 reads TGTGCCAGCAGTGAACCGTGGGGGGGGGCAAACACCATATATTTT. Translation gives CASSEPWGGANTIYF. J is TRBJ1-3 and V is TRBV6-1; D perhaps matches TRBD1 (6 bases). Trimming took off 2 bases at V and 6 bases at J, with 14 bases between the two ends. The germline CDR1 and CDR2 sequences are MNHNS and SASEGT. The CDR3 length is 15 residues.